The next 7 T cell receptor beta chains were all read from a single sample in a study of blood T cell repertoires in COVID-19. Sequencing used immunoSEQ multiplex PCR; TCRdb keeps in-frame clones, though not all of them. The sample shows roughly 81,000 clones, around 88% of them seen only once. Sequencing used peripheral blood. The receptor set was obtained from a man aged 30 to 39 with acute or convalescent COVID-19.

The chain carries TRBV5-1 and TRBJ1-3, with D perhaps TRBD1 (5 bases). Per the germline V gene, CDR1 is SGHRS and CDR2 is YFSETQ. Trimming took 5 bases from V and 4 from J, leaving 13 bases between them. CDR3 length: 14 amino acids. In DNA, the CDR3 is TGCGCCAGCAGAGAGACAGCCGGGGGAAACACCATATATTTT. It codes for CASRETAGGNTIYF.

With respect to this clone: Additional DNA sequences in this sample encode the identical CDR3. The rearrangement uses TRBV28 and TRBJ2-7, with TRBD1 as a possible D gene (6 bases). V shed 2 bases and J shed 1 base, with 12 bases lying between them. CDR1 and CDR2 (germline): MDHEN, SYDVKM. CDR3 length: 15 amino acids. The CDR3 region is CASSLQGRGSYEQYF. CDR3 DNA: TGTGCCAGCAGTTTACAGGGTAGGGGGTCCTACGAGCAGTACTTC.

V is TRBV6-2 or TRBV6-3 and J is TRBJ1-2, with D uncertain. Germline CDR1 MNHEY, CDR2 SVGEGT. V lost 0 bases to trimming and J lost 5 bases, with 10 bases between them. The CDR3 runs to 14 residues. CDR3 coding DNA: TGTGCCAGCAGTTACTCGGGCCAGTTTTATGGCTACACCTTC. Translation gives CASSYSGQFYGYTF.

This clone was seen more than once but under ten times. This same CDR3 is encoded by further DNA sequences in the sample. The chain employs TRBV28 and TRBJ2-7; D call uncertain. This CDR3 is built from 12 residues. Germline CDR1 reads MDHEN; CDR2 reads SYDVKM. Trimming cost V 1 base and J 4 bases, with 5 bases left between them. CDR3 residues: CASSLSGYEQYF. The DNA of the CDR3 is TGTGCCAGCAGTTTATCGGGTTACGAGCAGTACTTC.

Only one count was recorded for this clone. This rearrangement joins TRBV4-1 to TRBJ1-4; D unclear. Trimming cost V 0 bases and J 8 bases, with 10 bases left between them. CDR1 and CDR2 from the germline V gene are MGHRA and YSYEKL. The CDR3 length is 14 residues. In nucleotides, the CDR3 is TGCGCCAGCAGCCAAGAGTACACCCCAGAAAAACTGTTTTTT. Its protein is CASSQEYTPEKLFF.

DNA of the CDR3: TGTGCCACCAGTGATGTTCGACCCGGGACTAGCGGGAGGTCGAGCTCCTACAATGAGCAGTTCTTC. Translated, it gives CATSDVRPGTSGRSSSYNEQFF. The genes are TRBV24-1 and TRBJ2-1, with 15 bases aligning to TRBD2. The CDR3 has 22 amino acids. Germline V gene data show CDR1 as KGHDR and CDR2 as SFDVKD. The junction had 14 bases not matched to a gene; V was cut back by 3 bases and J by 0 bases.

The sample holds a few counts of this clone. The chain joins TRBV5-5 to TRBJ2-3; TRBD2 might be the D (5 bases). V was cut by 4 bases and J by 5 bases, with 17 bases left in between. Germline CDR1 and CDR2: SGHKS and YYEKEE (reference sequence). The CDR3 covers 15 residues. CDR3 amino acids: CASSHDPRGIDTQYF. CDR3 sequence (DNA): TGTGCCAGCAGCCACGACCCCCGGGGTATAGATACGCAGTATTTT.